What follows describes a single T cell receptor beta chain. Its target is not known. This sample is drawn from a study of T cell responses to AZD1222 COVID-19 vaccine. Overall study findings and caveats: A rise in Spike-specific TCR breadth and depth followed two AZD1222 doses.

Trimming took 0 bases from V and 5 from J, leaving 11 bases between them. The CDR3 contains 14 residues. Germline V lookup: CDR1 SGHKS, CDR2 YYEKEE (reference sequence). Generated by immunoSEQ multiplex PCR, the TCRdb table keeps only in-frame clones and is missing some. The sample records 100,000 to 150,000 clones, approximately 92% being singletons. This chain joins TRBV5-5 and TRBJ1-2, with D unclear. This TCR derives from an adult in good health. Sequenced here: peripheral blood, sampled on day 0 of AZD1222 vaccination. The chain's CDR3 is CASSLAMVGYGYTF. The CDR3 nucleotides read TGTGCCAGCAGCTTGGCCATGGTAGGGTATGGCTACACCTTC.